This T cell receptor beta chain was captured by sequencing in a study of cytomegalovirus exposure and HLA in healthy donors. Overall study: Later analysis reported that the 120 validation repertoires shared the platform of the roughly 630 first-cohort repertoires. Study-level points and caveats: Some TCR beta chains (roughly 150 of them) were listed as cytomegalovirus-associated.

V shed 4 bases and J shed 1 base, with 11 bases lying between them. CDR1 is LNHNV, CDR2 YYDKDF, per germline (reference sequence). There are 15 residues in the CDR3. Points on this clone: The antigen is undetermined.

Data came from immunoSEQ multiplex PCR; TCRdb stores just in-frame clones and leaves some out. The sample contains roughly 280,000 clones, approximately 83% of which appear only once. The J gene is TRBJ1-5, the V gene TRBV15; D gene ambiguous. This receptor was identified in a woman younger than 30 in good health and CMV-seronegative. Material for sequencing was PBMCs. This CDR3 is CATSKRVASNQPQHF. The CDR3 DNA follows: TGTGCCACCAGCAAGCGAGTCGCCAGCAATCAGCCCCAGCATTTT.